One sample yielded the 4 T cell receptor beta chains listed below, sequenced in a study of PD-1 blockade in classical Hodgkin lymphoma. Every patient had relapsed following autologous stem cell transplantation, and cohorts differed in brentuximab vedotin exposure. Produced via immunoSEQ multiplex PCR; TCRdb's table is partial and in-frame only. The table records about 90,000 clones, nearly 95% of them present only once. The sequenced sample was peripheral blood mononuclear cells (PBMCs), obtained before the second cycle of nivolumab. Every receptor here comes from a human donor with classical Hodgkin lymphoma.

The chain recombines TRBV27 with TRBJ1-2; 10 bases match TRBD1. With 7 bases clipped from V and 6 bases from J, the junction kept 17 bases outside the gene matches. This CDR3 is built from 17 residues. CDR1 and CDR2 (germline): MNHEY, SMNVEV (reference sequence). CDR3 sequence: CASTPQMGQGPVHGYTF. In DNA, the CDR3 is TGTGCCAGCACCCCCCAAATGGGACAGGGGCCAGTTCATGGCTACACCTTC.

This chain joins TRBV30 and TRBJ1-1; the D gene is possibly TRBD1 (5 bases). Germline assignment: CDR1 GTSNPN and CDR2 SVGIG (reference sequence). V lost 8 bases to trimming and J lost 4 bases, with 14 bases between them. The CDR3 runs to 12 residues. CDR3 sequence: CAGDGGGTEAFF. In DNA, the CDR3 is TGTGCCGGAGACGGGGGGGGCACTGAAGCTTTCTTT.

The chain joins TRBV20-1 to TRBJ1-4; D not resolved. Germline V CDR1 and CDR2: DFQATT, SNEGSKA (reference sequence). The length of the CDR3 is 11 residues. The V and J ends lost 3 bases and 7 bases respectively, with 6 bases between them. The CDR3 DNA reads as TGCAGTGCTAGTTCGGTTGAAAAACTGTTTTTT. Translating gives CSASSVEKLFF.

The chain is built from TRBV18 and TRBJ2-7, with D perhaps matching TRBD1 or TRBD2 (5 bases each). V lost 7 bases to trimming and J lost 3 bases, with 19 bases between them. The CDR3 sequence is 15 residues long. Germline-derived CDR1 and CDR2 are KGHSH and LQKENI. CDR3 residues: CASCCEGQSFYEQYF. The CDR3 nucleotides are TGTGCCAGCTGTTGCGAGGGGCAGTCTTTCTACGAGCAGTACTTC.